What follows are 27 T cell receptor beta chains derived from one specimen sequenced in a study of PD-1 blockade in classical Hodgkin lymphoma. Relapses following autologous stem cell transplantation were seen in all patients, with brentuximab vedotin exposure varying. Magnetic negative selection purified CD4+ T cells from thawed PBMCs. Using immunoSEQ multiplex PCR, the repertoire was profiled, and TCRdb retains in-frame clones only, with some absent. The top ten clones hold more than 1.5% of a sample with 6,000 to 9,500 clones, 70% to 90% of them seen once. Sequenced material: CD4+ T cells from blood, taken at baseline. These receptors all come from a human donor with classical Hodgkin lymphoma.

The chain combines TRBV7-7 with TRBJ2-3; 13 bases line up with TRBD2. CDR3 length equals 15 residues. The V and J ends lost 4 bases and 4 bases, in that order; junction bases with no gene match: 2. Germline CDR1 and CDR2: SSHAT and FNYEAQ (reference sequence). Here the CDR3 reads CASSYGLAGADTQYF. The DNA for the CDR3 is TGTGCCAGCAGCTATGGACTAGCGGGAGCAGATACGCAGTATTTT.

CDR3 residues: CATSTGAAYEQYF. CDR3 in DNA: TGTGCCACCAGTACGGGGGCTGCGTACGAGCAGTACTTC. V gene TRBV15 combines with J gene TRBJ2-7; D tentatively fits TRBD1 or TRBD2 (6 bases each). CDR1 and CDR2 from the germline V gene are LNHNV and YYDKDF (reference sequence). CDR3 length: 13 amino acids. Trimming took 6 bases from V and 4 from J, leaving 13 bases between them.

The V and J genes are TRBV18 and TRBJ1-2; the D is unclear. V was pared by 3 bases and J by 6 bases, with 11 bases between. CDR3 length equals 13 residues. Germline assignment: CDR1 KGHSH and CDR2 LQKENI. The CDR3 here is CASSPIEANGYTF. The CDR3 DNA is TGTGCCAGCTCACCCATCGAGGCCAATGGCTACACCTTC.

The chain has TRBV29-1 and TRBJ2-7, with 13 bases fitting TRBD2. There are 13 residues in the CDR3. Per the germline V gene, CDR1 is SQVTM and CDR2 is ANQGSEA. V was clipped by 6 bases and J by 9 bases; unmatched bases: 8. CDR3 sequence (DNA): TGCAGCGTGGGGACTAGCGGGGACCTAGGGCAGTACTTC. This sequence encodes CSVGTSGDLGQYF.

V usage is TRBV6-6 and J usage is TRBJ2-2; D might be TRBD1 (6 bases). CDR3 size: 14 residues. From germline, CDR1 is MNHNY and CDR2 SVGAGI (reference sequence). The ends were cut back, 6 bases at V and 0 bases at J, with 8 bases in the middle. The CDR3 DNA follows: TGTGCCAGCAGGGACAGAACGAACACCGGGGAGCTGTTTTTT. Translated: CASRDRTNTGELFF.

Here the CDR3 reads CASSYLQGTDTQYF. CDR3 DNA sequence: TGTGCCAGCAGCTACCTACAGGGAACGGATACGCAGTATTTT. J is TRBJ2-3 and V is TRBV5-4, with D tentatively TRBD1 (6 bases). Germline-derived CDR1 and CDR2 are SGHNT and YYREEE (reference sequence). The CDR3 loop spans 14 amino acids. V was cut by 3 bases and J by 6 bases, with 14 bases left in between.

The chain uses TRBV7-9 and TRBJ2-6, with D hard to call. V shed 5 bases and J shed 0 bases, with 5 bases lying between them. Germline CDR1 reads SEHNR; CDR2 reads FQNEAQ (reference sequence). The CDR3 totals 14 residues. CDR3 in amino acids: CASSPTSGANVLTF. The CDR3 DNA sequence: TGTGCCAGCAGCCCGACCTCTGGGGCCAACGTCCTGACTTTC.

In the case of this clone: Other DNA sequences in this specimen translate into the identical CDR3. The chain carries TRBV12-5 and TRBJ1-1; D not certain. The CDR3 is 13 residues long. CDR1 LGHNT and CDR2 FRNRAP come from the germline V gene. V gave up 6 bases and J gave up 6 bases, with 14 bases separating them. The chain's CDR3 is CASGPDQVPEAFF. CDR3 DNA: TGTGCTAGTGGCCCGGACCAGGTCCCTGAAGCTTTCTTT.

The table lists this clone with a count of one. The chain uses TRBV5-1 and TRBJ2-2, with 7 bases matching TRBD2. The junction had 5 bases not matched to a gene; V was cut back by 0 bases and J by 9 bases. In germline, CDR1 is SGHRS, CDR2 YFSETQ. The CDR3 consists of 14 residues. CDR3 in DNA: TGCGCCAGCAGCTTGGGCTCCGGGAGGAGGGAGCTGTTTTTT. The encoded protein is CASSLGSGRRELFF.

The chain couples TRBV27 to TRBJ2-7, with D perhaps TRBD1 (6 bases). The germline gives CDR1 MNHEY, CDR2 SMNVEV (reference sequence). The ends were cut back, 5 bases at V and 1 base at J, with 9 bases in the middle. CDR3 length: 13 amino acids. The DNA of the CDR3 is TGTGCCAGCAGTCAACAGGGTTCCTACGAGCAGTACTTC. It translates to CASSQQGSYEQYF.

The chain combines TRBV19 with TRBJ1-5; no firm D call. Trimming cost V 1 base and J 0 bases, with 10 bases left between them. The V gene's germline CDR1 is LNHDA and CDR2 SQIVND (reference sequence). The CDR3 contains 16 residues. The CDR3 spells CASSIGGSYSNQPQHF. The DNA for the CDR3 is TGTGCCAGTAGTATAGGAGGGTCCTATAGCAATCAGCCCCAGCATTTT.

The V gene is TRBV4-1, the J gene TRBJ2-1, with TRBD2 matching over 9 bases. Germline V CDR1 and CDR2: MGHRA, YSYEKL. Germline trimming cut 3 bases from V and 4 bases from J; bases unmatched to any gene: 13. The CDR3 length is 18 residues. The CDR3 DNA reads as TGCGCCAGCAGCCACCCCACCGGGGGTACTAGCGGGTACAATGAGCAGTTCTTC. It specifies CASSHPTGGTSGYNEQFF.

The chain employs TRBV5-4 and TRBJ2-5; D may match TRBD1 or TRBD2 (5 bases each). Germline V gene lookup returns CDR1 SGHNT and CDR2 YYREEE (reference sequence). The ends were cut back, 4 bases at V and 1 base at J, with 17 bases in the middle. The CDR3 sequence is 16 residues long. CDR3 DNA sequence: TGTGCCAGCAGCCCGGGTCGTCGGGGCCCCCAAGAGACCCAGTACTTC. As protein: CASSPGRRGPQETQYF.

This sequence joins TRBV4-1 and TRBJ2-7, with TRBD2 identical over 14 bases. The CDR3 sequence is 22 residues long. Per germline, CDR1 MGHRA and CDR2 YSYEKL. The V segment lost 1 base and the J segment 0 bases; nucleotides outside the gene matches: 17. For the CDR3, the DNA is TGCGCCAGCAGCCAAGGGCTCATCGCGGGGGGACTAGCGGGAGTCCCCTCCTACGAGCAGTACTTC. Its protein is CASSQGLIAGGLAGVPSYEQYF.

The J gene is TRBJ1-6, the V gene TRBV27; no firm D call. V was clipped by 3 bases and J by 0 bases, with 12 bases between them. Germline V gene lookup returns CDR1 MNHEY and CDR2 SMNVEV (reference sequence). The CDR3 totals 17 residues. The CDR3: CASSLGRLSSYNSPLHF. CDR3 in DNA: TGTGCCAGCAGTTTGGGCCGATTAAGCTCCTATAATTCACCCCTCCACTTT.

This CDR3 reads CASSASRIETQYF. Written as DNA, the CDR3 is TGTGCCAGCAGTGCCAGTAGGATCGAGACCCAGTACTTC. This chain uses TRBV2 with TRBJ2-5; D gene ambiguous. The CDR3 runs to 13 residues. The V gene lost 4 bases and the J gene lost 5 bases, with 11 bases spanning the gap. CDR1 is SNHLY and CDR2 is FYNNEI in the germline V gene.

The CDR3 sequence is CASSSGQVGTQYF. The DNA for the CDR3 is TGTGCCAGCAGCTCAGGACAGGTTGGGACCCAGTACTTC. The J gene is TRBJ2-5, the V gene TRBV7-3, with 7 bases lining up with TRBD1. This CDR3 spans 13 amino acids. Per germline, CDR1 SGHTA and CDR2 FQGTGA. Trimming removed 4 bases from V and 7 bases from J; junction bases left unmatched: 6.

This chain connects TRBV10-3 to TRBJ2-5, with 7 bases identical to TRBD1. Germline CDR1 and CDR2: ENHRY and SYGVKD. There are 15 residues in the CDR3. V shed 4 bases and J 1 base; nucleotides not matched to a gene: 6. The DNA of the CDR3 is TGTGCCATCAGTGGAAACGGGACAGCCCAAGAGACCCAGTACTTC. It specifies CAISGNGTAQETQYF.

CDR3 nucleotide sequence: TGTGCCAGCAGGCGCGAGGGGGGGAGGTCCTATAGCAATCAGCCCCAGCATTTT. Amino acids: CASRREGGRSYSNQPQHF. The chain is built from TRBV14 and TRBJ1-5; TRBD1 is a possible D gene (6 bases). Germline values: CDR1 SGHDN, CDR2 FVKESK. V was trimmed by 6 bases and J by 0 bases, leaving 21 bases between them. This CDR3 has 18 amino acids.

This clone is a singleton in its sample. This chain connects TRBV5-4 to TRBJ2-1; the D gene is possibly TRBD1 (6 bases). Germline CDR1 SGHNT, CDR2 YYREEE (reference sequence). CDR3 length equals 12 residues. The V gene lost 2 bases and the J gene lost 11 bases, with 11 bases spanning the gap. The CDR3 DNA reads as TGTGCCAGCAGCTTCCACAGGGAACAGCAGTTCTTC. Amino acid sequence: CASSFHREQQFF.

The CDR3 DNA reads TGCGCCAGCAGCTTTAAGGCGGGGGATGGCTACACCTTC. It yields the protein CASSFKAGDGYTF. The rearrangement uses TRBV5-1 and TRBJ1-2, with D maybe TRBD1 (5 bases). The ends were cut back, 2 bases at V and 6 bases at J, with 11 bases in the middle. The V gene's germline CDR1 is SGHRS and CDR2 YFSETQ. The CDR3 consists of 13 residues.

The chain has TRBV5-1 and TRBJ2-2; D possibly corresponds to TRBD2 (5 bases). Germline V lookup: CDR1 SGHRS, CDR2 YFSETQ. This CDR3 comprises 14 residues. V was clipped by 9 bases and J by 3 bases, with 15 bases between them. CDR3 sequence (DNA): TGCGCCAACCGACTAAACCCCGACACCGGGGAGCTGTTTTTT. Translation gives CANRLNPDTGELFF.

The CDR3 DNA is TGTGCCAGCAGCTTGGCGGCTAGCGGCAACACAGATACGCAGTATTTT. It yields the protein CASSLAASGNTDTQYF. V gene TRBV5-4 combines with J gene TRBJ2-3; TRBD2 agrees at 7 bases. The CDR3 extends over 16 amino acids. With V trimmed by 0 bases and J by 2 bases, 6 bases remained unmatched. Germline V gene sequence: CDR1 SGHNT, CDR2 YYREEE (reference sequence).

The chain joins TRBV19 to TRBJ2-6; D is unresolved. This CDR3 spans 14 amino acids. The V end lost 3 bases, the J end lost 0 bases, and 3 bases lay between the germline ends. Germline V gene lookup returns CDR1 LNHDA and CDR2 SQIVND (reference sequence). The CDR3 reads CASSMYSGANVLTF. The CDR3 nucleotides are TGTGCCAGTAGTATGTACTCTGGGGCCAACGTCCTGACTTTC.

The CDR3 spells CASSAASGETQYF. As DNA, the CDR3 is TGTGCCAGCAGTGCCGCCAGTGGAGAGACCCAGTACTTC. The chain links TRBV2 to TRBJ2-5; D gene unclear. CDR3 size: 13 residues. The ends were cut back, 4 bases at V and 4 bases at J, with 10 bases in the middle. Germline values: CDR1 SNHLY, CDR2 FYNNEI.

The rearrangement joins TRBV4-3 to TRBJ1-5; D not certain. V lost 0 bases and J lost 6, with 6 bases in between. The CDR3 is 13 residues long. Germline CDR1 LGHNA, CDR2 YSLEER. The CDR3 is CASSQEVGQPQHF. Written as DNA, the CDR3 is TGCGCCAGCAGCCAAGAGGTCGGTCAGCCCCAGCATTTT.

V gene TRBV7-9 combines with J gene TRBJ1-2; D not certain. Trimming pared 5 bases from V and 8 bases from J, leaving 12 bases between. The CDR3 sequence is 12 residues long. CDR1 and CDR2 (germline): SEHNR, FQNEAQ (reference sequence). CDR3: CASSPRIGGYTF. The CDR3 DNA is TGTGCCAGCAGCCCCCGGATTGGCGGCTACACCTTC.